This is a list of T cell receptor beta chains from one sample in a study of human T cells and chemical hapten exposure. Via MiXCR, TCRdb re-called the RACE reads, giving one row per CDR3 protein. The data hold over 45,000 distinct CDR3 sequences, with 4.3% observed a single time. The sequenced sample consisted of whole blood. These receptors all come from a female donor in good health. Some clones in this sample may be carry-over from other donors' samples. The CDR3 runs from the conserved cysteine through the conserved F or W.

j_gene,v_gene,CDR3aa
TRBJ2-2,TRBV15,CATSGSAANTGELFF
TRBJ2-7,TRBV7-2,CASSSTSGGAYEQYF
TRBJ1-5,TRBV20-1,CSARDSYSNQPQHF
TRBJ2-3,TRBV12-5,CASGLVRTVSTDTQYF
TRBJ2-3,TRBV4-2,CASSLVGTESTDTQYF
TRBJ2-7,TRBV11-3,CASSLRGGHEQYF
TRBJ2-2,TRBV7-9,CASMMVSGDTGELFF
TRBJ2-6,TRBV6-1,CASSGAQSGANVLTF
TRBJ1-1,TRBV12-3/TRBV12-4,CASSKRGRGTEAFF
TRBJ1-1,TRBV29-1,CSATTPLGGGNTEAFF
TRBJ2-3,TRBV20-1,CSAAYEQLAGDTDTQYF
TRBJ1-3,TRBV29-1,CSASQRSNSGNTIYF
TRBJ2-5,TRBV15,CATSRGQVASQETQYF
TRBJ2-2,TRBV28,CASSFSGPTGELFF
TRBJ2-7,TRBV5-6,CASSSDLIVPYEQYF
TRBJ2-5,TRBV10-3,CAIRGGQEQETQYF
TRBJ2-2,TRBV5-1,CASSMARWGQDTGELFF
TRBJ2-5,TRBV6-6,CASSYWIGRLGETQYF
TRBJ2-3,TRBV5-5,CASMRGSTDTQYF
TRBJ2-5,TRBV2,CASILGGPETQYF
TRBJ2-5,TRBV19,CASGGRGAETQYF
TRBJ2-7,TRBV20-1,CSASQGAGTYEQYF
TRBJ1-6,TRBV9,CASSVTGVNSPLNF
TRBJ2-3,TRBV28,CASSLRGSLGDTQYF
TRBJ2-7,TRBV12-5,CASGAYEQYF
TRBJ1-5,TRBV7-2,CASSLWASNQPQHF
TRBJ2-1,TRBV20-1,CSAREGRGPYNEQFF
TRBJ2-3,TRBV5-1,CASSLDIAGARTDTQYF
TRBJ1-1,TRBV5-1,CASSLGGMDTEAFF
TRBJ2-7,TRBV24-1,CATSVTGLAEQYF